The T cell receptor beta chain described here comes from a study of blood T cell repertoires in COVID-19. Whole-study context: The United States, Italy and Spain were the sources of the acute and convalescent COVID-19 samples. Sources were T cells, B-cell-depleted T cells, or PBMCs; the material itself was cDNA or gDNA.

The CDR3 spans 13 residues. Trimming removed 6 bases from V and 2 bases from J; junction bases left unmatched: 1. Germline-derived CDR1 and CDR2 are MDHEN and SYDVKM. Under the authors' procedure: The authors estimated nucleated cell counts from reference gene primer amplification. Sequencing was performed with immunoSEQ multiplex PCR; in TCRdb, only in-frame clones are kept and a portion is missing. For V, J and clone size, that table is used; D and trimming come from the DNA. The sample has some 70,000 clones; 80% to 90% are singletons. The chain combines TRBV28 with TRBJ1-5; the match to TRBD1 covers 7 bases. The TCR sequence derives from a man aged 30 to 45 with acute or convalescent COVID-19. The sample consisted of peripheral blood. CDR3 amino acids: CASSTGGNQPQHF. CDR3 nucleotide sequence: TGTGCCAGCAGCACAGGGGGCAATCAGCCCCAGCATTTT.